This T cell receptor (beta chain) was identified during a study of blood T cell repertoires in COVID-19. Study summary: T cells, B-cell-depleted T cells, or PBMCs supplied cDNA or gDNA.

This clone was seen a handful of times. Assay used: immunoSEQ multiplex PCR; TCRdb lists only in-frame clones, some missing. Altogether 200,000 to 300,000 clones are present, 85% to 90% being singletons, with the ten largest covering under 9%. The CDR3 sequence is 15 residues long. Trimming removed 3 bases at V and 5 bases at J, with 15 bases between. Germline CDR1 and CDR2: KGHSY and FQNENV. The clonotype comes from a woman between 65 and 79 years old with active or convalescent COVID-19. The rearrangement joins TRBV16 to TRBJ2-3; D may be TRBD1 (6 bases). The sequenced sample consisted of peripheral blood. DNA of the CDR3: TGTGCCAGCAGCCAGTCCGGGACAAGTGGAGATACGCAGTATTTT. This codes for CASSQSGTSGDTQYF.